Presented here are 8 T cell receptor beta chains from one specimen sequenced in a study of CD8+ T cells in alopecia areata. TCR sequencing used cDNA made by reverse transcription of extracted RNA. TCRdb's table, derived via immunoSEQ multiplex PCR, lists solely in-frame clones and lacks some. This sample yields 70,000 to 95,000 clones, of which just over 50% are seen a single time; approximately 5.3% belongs to the top ten. The sequenced material came from NKG2D-high CD8+ T cells sorted from blood. These receptors came from a human donor with alopecia areata.

V and J are TRBV7-2 and TRBJ2-7, with TRBD2 matching 11 bases. Germline loops: CDR1 SGHTA, CDR2 FQGNSA. CDR3 length: 16 amino acids. V shed 4 bases, J shed 3 bases, and the junction held 8 bases outside the gene matches. CDR3 loop: CASSWGLGTSGYEQYF. The CDR3 nucleotides are TGTGCCAGCAGCTGGGGACTCGGGACTAGCGGCTACGAGCAGTACTTC.

This chain joins TRBV2 and TRBJ1-6; D is uncertain. The germline CDR1 and CDR2 sequences are SNHLY and FYNNEI. V dropped 5 bases and J dropped 0 bases, with 11 bases sitting between them. CDR3 size: 16 residues. For the CDR3, the DNA is TGTGCCAGCAGTCGGATTGGGAGCTCCTATAATTCACCCCTCCACTTT. Translating it yields CASSRIGSSYNSPLHF.

The rearrangement links TRBV27 to TRBJ2-5, with 12 bases that match TRBD1. The CDR3 has 14 amino acids. After removal of 6 bases from V and 4 bases from J, the junction contained 3 bases not matched to a gene. Germline V lookup: CDR1 MNHEY, CDR2 SMNVEV (reference sequence). CDR3: CASSGTGGIETQYF. The CDR3 DNA sequence: TGTGCCAGCAGCGGGACAGGGGGCATAGAGACCCAGTACTTC.

This clone occurred once. V usage is TRBV27 and J usage is TRBJ2-3; TRBD1 agrees at 10 bases. V shed 2 bases and J 4 bases; nucleotides not matched to a gene: 9. Germline V CDR1 and CDR2: MNHEY, SMNVEV (reference sequence). The CDR3 extends over 17 amino acids. The CDR3 loop reads CASSLLGTGAVPDTQYF. For the CDR3, the DNA is TGTGCCAGCAGTTTACTCGGGACAGGGGCTGTCCCAGATACGCAGTATTTT.

The CDR3 loop reads CSATGSNYGYTF. The DNA for the CDR3 is TGCAGCGCGACAGGGAGTAACTATGGCTACACCTTC. V is TRBV29-1 and J is TRBJ1-2; 7 bases are a match to TRBD1. Germline CDR1 is SQVTM and CDR2 is ANQGSEA. The V gene end was trimmed by 7 bases and the J gene end by 1 base; junction bases not matched to a gene: 3. CDR3 length equals 12 residues.

This clone was counted a few times. The sample contains more than one DNA sequence encoding this CDR3. The rearrangement joins TRBV27 to TRBJ1-1; D gene unclear. The CDR3 totals 11 residues. CDR1 MNHEY and CDR2 SMNVEV come from the germline V gene (reference sequence). V dropped 2 bases and J dropped 5 bases, with 3 bases sitting between them. Here the CDR3 reads CASSLGTEAFF. CDR3 DNA: TGTGCCAGCAGTTTAGGTACTGAAGCTTTCTTT.

The CDR3 is CASAGTEENNEQFF. CDR3 coding DNA: TGTGCCAGCGCCGGGACAGAGGAGAACAATGAGCAGTTCTTC. The chain carries TRBV2 and TRBJ2-1; 7 nucleotides line up with TRBD1. The germline V gene has CDR1 SNHLY and CDR2 FYNNEI. CDR3 length equals 14 residues. The V segment lost 8 bases and the J segment 5 bases; nucleotides outside the gene matches: 9.

The chain carries TRBV5-1 and TRBJ2-1; TRBD1 agrees at 9 bases. Per the germline V gene, CDR1 is SGHRS and CDR2 is YFSETQ. CDR3 size: 15 residues. V shed 4 bases and J 3 bases; nucleotides not matched to a gene: 5. The CDR3 nucleotides read TGCGCCAGCAGCGGGGACAGGGTTAGCTACAATGAGCAGTTCTTC. It is translated as CASSGDRVSYNEQFF.